The clone carrying this T cell receptor beta chain was found once. Produced via immunoSEQ multiplex PCR; TCRdb's table is partial and in-frame only. This table has about 120,000 clones, around nine tenths appearing once. The sample belongs to a study of blood T cell repertoires in COVID-19. As for the study in general: From T cells, B-cell-depleted T cells, or PBMCs came the material, which was cDNA or gDNA.

Between the trimmed V and J ends, which lost 4 bases and 0 bases, there was a span of 16 bases. The CDR3 length is 17 residues. The sequencing input was peripheral blood. V is TRBV23-1 and J is TRBJ1-3, with D tentatively TRBD1 (5 bases). TRBV23-1 carries the ORF label, with uncertain function. The origin of this receptor is a woman aged 45-59 years with acute or convalescent COVID-19. In DNA, the CDR3 is TGCGCCAGCAGTCCGGACAACTCTCAATTCTCTGGAAACACCATATATTTT. Its translation is CASSPDNSQFSGNTIYF.